This T cell receptor (beta chain) was captured by sequencing in a study of cytomegalovirus exposure and HLA in healthy donors. On the study more broadly: It was reported in a later analysis that the 100 to 150 validation repertoires used the same platform as the 500 to 700 first-cohort repertoires.

Study-wide findings and caveats: That first-cohort TCR clusters tended to co-occur in the 90 to 150 validation repertoires was found in a later analysis.

This clone was seen a single time. Its antigen remains unidentified. The table came from immunoSEQ multiplex PCR; TCRdb's copy has only in-frame clones and leaves some out. The sample has roughly 60,000 clones; under 95% are singletons. The CDR3 is 16 amino acids. Trimming removed 7 bases from V and 1 base from J, with 17 bases in between. The germline CDR1 and CDR2 sequences are SNHLY and FYNNEI. The V gene is TRBV2, the J gene TRBJ1-3, with no clear D. The source is a woman under 30 in good health and CMV-seronegative. Material: PBMCs. CDR3 amino acids: CASTPRGLSSGNTIYF. Written as DNA, the CDR3 is TGTGCCAGCACTCCGAGAGGTTTGTCTTCTGGAAACACCATATATTTT. The full variable domain, rest sourced from reference TRBV2 and TRBJ1-3, is EPEVTQTPSHQVTQMGQEVILRCVPISNHLYFYWYRQILGQKVEFLVSFYNNEISEKSEIFDDQFSVERPDGSNFTLKIRSTKLEDSAMYFCASTPRGLSSGNTIYFGEGSWLTVV.